This is a list of T cell receptor beta chains from one sample in a study of blood T cell repertoires in COVID-19. Generated by immunoSEQ multiplex PCR, the TCRdb table keeps only in-frame clones and is missing some. The top ten hold roughly 1.9% of the sample, which has approximately 260,000 clones, about 90% seen once. The sample comprised PBMCs or T cells enriched from blood (not recorded which). Receptors were obtained from a woman aged 55-70 years who had recovered from COVID-19. The CDR3 runs from the conserved cysteine through the conserved F or W. The D gene is left open where the match is weak. For some rows the clone size is stated as once, few or many, or as a class when expanded; others skip it.

d_call	v_call	j_call	clone_size	cdr3_aa	cdr3_nt
NA	TRBV10-3	TRBJ2-6	NA	CAIMGAATATNVLTF	TGTGCCATCATGGGGGCGGCTACGGCGACCAACGTCCTGACTTTC
TRBD2	TRBV28	TRBJ2-7	NA	CASSTRTSGSGEYF	TGTGCCAGCAGTACTCGGACTAGCGGGAGTGGTGAGTACTTC
NA	TRBV11-2	TRBJ1-4	NA	CASSLEEEKLFF	TGTGCCAGCAGCTTAGAGGAGGAAAAACTGTTTTTT
NA	TRBV30	TRBJ1-5	few	CAWSLHSGDQPQHF	TGTGCCTGGTCCCTACACAGCGGTGATCAGCCCCAGCATTTT
TRBD2	TRBV18	TRBJ2-3	NA	CASSPQSGTSGRGDTQYF	TGTGCCAGCTCACCACAAAGTGGGACTAGCGGGAGAGGAGATACGCAGTATTTT
TRBD1	TRBV2	TRBJ1-6	NA	CASSEWDRANSPLHF	TGTGCCAGCAGTGAATGGGACAGGGCTAATTCACCCCTCCACTTT
NA	TRBV15	TRBJ1-5	few	CATSRATANQPQHF	TGTGCCACCAGCAGAGCGACAGCAAATCAGCCCCAGCATTTT
NA	TRBV28	TRBJ1-2	NA	CASSSRGSGDYGYTF	TGTGCCAGCAGTTCTCGAGGGTCCGGGGACTATGGCTACACCTTC
NA	TRBV14	TRBJ2-1	NA	CASSSQVGNEQFF	TGTGCCAGCAGCAGCCAGGTTGGCAATGAGCAGTTCTTC
TRBD1	TRBV3-1/TRBV3-2	TRBJ2-7	few	CASSPGTVSSYEQYF	TGTGCCAGCAGCCCCGGGACAGTCTCCTCCTACGAGCAGTACTTC